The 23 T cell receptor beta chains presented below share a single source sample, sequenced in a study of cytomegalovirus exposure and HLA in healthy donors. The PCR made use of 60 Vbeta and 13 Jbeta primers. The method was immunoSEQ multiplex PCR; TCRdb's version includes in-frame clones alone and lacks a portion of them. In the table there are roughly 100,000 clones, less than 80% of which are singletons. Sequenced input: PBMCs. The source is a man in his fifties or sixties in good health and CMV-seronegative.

CDR3 coding DNA: TGTGCCATCAGTGACCCAGGGTCAACTAATGAAAAACTGTTTTTT. Translated: CAISDPGSTNEKLFF. The chain uses TRBV10-3 and TRBJ1-4; TRBD1 is a possible D gene (5 bases). Germline V gene lookup returns CDR1 ENHRY and CDR2 SYGVKD. Trimming shortened V by 3 bases and J by 0 bases, and 8 bases separated the two germline ends. The CDR3 spans 15 residues.

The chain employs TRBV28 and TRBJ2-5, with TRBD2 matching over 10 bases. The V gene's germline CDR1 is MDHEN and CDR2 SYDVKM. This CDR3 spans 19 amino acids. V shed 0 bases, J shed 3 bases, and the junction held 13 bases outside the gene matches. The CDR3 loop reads CASSLWPSGGRWSKETQYF. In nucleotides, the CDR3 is TGTGCCAGCAGTTTATGGCCTAGCGGGGGCCGATGGTCCAAAGAGACCCAGTACTTC.

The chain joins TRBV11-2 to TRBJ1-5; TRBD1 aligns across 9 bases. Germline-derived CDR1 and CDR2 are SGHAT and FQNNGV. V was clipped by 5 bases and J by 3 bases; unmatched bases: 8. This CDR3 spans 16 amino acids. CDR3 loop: CASSPGQGGNNQPQHF. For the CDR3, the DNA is TGTGCCAGCAGCCCGGGACAGGGTGGAAACAATCAGCCCCAGCATTTT.

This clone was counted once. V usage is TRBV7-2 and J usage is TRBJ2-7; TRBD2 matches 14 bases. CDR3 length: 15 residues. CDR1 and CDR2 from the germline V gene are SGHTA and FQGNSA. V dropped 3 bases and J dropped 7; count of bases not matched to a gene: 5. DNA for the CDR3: TGTGCCAGCAGCTTCGGACTAGCGGGGGGTGGAGAGCAGTACTTC. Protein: CASSFGLAGGGEQYF.

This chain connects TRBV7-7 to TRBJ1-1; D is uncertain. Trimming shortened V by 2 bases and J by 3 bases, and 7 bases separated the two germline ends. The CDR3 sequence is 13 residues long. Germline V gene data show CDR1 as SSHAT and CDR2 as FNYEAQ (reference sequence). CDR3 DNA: TGTGCCAGCAGCTTATCAGTTTACACTGAAGCTTTCTTT. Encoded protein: CASSLSVYTEAFF.

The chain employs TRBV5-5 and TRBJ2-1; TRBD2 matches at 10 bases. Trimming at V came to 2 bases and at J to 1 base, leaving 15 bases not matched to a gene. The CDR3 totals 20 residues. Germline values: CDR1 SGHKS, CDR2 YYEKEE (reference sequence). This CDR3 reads CASSLGGLAGAIRSYNEQFF. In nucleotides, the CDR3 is TGTGCCAGCAGCTTAGGGGGGCTAGCGGGGGCCATAAGGTCCTACAATGAGCAGTTCTTC. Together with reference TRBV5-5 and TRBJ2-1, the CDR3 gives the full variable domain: DAGVTQSPTHLIKTRGQQVTLRCSPISGHKSVSWYQQVLGQGPQFIFQYYEKEERGRGNFPDRFSARQFPNYSSELNVNALLLGDSALYLCASSLGGLAGAIRSYNEQFFGPGTRLTVL.

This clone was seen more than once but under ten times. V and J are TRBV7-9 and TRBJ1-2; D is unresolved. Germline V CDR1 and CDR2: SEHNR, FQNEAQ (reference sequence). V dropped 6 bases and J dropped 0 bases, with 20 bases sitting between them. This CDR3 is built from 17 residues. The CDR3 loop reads CASRGPGMTDANYGYTF. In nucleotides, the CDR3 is TGTGCCAGCAGAGGGCCCGGGATGACCGACGCTAACTATGGCTACACCTTC.

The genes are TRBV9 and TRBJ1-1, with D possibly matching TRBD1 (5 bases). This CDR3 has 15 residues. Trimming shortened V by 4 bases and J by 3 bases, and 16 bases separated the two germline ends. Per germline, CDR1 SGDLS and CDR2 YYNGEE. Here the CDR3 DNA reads TGTGCCAGCAGCCCTCGGGGGGGTCAGGACACTGAAGCTTTCTTT. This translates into CASSPRGGQDTEAFF.

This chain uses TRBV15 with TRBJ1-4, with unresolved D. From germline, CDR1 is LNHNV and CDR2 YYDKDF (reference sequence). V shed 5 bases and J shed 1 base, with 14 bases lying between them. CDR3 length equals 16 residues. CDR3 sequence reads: CATSGRLARTNEKLFF. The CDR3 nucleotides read TGTGCCACCAGCGGTCGTTTGGCTCGAACTAATGAAAAACTGTTTTTT.

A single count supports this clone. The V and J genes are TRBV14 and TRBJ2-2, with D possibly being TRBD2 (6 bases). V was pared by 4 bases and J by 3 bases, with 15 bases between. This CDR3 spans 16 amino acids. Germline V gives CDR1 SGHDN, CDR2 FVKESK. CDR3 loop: CASSPLRGRDTGELFF. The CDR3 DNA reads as TGTGCCAGCAGCCCACTGCGGGGTAGGGACACCGGGGAGCTGTTTTTT.

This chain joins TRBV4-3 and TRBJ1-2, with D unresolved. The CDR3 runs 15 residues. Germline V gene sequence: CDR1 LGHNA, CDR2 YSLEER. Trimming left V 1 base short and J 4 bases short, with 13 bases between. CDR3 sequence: CASSQGGRAGYGYTF. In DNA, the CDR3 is TGCGCCAGCAGCCAAGGGGGAAGGGCGGGCTATGGCTACACCTTC.

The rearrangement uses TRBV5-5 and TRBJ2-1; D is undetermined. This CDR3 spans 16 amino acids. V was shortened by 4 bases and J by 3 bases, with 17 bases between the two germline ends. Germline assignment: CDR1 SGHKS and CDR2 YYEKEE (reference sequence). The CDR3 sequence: CASSPGPLGDYNEQFF. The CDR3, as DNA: TGTGCCAGCAGCCCCGGCCCCCTCGGAGACTACAATGAGCAGTTCTTC. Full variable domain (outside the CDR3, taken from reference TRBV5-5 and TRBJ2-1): DAGVTQSPTHLIKTRGQQVTLRCSPISGHKSVSWYQQVLGQGPQFIFQYYEKEERGRGNFPDRFSARQFPNYSSELNVNALLLGDSALYLCASSPGPLGDYNEQFFGPGTRLTVL.

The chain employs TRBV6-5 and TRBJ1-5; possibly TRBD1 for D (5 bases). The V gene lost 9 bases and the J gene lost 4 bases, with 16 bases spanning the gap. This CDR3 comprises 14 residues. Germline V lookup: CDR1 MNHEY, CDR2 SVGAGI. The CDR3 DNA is TGTGCCAGTCGAGCAGGGTCCTGGAATCAGCCCCAGCATTTT. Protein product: CASRAGSWNQPQHF.

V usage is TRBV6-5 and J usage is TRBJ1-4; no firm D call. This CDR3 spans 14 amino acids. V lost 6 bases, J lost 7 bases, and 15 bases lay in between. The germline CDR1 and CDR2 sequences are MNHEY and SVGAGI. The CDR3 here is CASSQGGLSEKLFF. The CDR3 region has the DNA TGTGCCAGCAGCCAAGGAGGGTTGAGTGAAAAACTGTTTTTT.

In DNA form, the CDR3 reads TGCGCCAGCAGTGAGGGACTAGCCAACCAAGAGACCCAGTACTTC. This encodes CASSEGLANQETQYF. The chain is built from TRBV10-2 and TRBJ2-5; 8 bases fit TRBD2. The germline gives CDR1 WSHSY, CDR2 SAAADI. J gave up 0 bases and V 2 bases, and 2 bases lay outside the gene matches. The CDR3 length is 15 residues.

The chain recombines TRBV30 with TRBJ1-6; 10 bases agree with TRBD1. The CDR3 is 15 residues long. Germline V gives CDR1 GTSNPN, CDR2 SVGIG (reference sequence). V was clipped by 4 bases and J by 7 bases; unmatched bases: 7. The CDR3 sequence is CAWTRGQGGNSPLHF. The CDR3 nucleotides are TGTGCCTGGACCCGTGGACAGGGGGGGAATTCACCCCTCCACTTT.

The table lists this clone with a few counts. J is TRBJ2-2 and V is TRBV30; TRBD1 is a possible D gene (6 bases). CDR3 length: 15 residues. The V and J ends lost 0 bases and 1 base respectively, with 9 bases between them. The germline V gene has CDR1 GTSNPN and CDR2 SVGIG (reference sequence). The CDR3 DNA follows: TGTGCCTGGAGTGTATCGACAGGGAACACCGGGGAGCTGTTTTTT. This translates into CAWSVSTGNTGELFF.

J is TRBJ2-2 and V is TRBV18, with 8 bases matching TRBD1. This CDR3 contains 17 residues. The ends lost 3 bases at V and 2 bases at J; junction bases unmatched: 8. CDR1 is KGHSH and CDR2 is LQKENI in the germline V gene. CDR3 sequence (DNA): TGTGCCAGCTCACCCGCTCCGGACAGGGTAAACACCGGGGAGCTGTTTTTT. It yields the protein CASSPAPDRVNTGELFF.

The CDR3 DNA sequence: TGTGCCAGCAGCCCTGCCACAGGGGACAACTTTAATGAAAAACTGTTTTTT. Encoded protein: CASSPATGDNFNEKLFF. The J gene is TRBJ1-4, the V gene TRBV5-4; 7 bases map to TRBD1. The CDR3 is made up of 17 amino acids. The trim removed 4 bases at V and 4 bases at J, leaving 13 bases unmatched. Germline V CDR1 and CDR2: SGHNT, YYREEE (reference sequence). The full variable domain, completed using reference TRBV5-4 and TRBJ1-4, is ETGVTQSPTHLIKTRGQQVTLRCSSQSGHNTVSWYQQALGQGPQFIFQYYREEENGRGNFPPRFSGLQFPNYSSELNVNALELDDSALYLCASSPATGDNFNEKLFFGSGTQLSVL.

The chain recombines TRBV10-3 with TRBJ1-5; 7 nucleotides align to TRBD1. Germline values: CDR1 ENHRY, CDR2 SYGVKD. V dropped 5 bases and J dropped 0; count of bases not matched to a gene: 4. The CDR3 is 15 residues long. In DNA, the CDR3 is TGTGCCATCAGTCCGAGGGACAGTAGCAATCAGCCCCAGCATTTT. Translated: CAISPRDSSNQPQHF.

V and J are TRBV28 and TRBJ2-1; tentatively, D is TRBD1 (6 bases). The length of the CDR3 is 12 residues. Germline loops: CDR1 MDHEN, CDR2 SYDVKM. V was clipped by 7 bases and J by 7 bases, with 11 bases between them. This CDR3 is CASTEQGNEQFF. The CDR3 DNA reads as TGTGCCAGCACCGAACAGGGAAATGAGCAGTTCTTC.

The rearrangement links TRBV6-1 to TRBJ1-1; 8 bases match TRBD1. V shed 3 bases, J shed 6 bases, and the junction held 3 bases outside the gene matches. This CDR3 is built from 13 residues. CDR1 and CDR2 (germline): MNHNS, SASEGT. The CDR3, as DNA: TGTGCCAGCAGTGAGGGACAGGTCCCTGAAGCTTTCTTT. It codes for CASSEGQVPEAFF.

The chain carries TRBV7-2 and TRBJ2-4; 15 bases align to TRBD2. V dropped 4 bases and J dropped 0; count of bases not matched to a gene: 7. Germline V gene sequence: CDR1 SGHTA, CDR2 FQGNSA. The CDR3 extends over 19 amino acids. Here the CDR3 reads CASSSGTSGGYLAKNIQYF. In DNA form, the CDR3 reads TGTGCCAGCAGCTCGGGGACTAGCGGGGGGTATCTAGCCAAAAACATTCAGTACTTC.